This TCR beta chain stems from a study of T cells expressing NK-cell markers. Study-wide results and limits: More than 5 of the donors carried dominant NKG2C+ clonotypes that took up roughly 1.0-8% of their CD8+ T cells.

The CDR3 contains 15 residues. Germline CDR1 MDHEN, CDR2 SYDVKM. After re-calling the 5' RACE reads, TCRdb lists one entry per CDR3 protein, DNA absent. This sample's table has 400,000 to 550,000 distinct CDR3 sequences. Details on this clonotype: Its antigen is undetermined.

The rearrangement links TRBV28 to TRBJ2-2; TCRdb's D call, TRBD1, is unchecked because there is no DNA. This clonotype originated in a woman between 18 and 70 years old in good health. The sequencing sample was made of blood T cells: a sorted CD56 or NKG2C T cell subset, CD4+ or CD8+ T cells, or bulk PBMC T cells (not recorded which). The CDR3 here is CASSPGQINTGELFF.